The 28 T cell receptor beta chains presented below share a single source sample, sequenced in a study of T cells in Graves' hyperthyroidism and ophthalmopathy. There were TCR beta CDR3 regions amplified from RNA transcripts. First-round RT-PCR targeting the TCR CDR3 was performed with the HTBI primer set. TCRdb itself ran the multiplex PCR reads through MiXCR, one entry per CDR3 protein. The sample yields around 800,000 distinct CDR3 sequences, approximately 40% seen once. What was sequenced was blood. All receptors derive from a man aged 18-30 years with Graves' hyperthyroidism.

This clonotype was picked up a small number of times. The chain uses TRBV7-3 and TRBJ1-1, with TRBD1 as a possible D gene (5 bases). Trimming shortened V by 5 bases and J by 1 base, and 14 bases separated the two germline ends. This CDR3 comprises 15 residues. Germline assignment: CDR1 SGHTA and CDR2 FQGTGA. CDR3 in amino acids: CASSQLNRKNTEAFF. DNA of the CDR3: TGTGCCAGCAGCCAACTTAACAGGAAGAACACTGAAGCTTTCTTT.

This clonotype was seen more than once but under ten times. The CDR3: CASSSYRGFGTEAFF. DNA for the CDR3: TGTGCCAGCAGCTCGTACAGGGGATTCGGCACTGAAGCTTTCTTT. The chain employs TRBV7-8 and TRBJ1-1; TRBD1 matches 7 bases. This CDR3 is built from 15 residues. V gave up 4 bases and J gave up 4 bases; unmatched junction bases: 9. Germline CDR1 SGHVS, CDR2 FQNEAQ.

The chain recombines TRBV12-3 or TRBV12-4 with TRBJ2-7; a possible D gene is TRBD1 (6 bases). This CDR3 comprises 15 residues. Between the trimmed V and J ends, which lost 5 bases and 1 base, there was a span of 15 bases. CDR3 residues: CASSPRTAASYEQYF. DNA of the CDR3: TGTGCCAGCAGTCCCCGGACAGCCGCTTCCTACGAGCAGTACTTC.

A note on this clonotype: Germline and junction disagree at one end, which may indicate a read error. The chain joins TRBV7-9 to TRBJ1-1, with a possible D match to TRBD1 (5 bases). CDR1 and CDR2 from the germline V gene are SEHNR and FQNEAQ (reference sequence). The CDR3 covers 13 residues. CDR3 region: CASSSSGGGEALF. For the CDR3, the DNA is TGTGCCAGCAGCTCTAGCGGGGGAGGGGAAGCTTTGTTT. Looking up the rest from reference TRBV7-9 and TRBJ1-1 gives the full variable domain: DTGVSQNPRHKITKRGQNVTFRCDPISEHNRLYWYRQTLGQGPEFLTYFQNEAQLEKSRLLSDRFSAERPKGSFSTLEIQRTEQGDSAMYLCASSSSGGGEALFGQGTRLTVV.

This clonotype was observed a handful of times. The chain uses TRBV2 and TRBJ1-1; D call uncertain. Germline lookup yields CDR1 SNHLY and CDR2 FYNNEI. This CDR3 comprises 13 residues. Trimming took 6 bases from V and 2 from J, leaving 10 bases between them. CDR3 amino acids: CASRADHNTEAFF. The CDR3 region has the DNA TGTGCCAGCAGAGCAGACCACAACACTGAAGCTTTCTTT. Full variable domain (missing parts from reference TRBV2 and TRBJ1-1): EPEVTQTPSHQVTQMGQEVILRCVPISNHLYFYWYRQILGQKVEFLVSFYNNEISEKSEIFDDQFSVERPDGSNFTLKIRSTKLEDSAMYFCASRADHNTEAFFGQGTRLTVV.

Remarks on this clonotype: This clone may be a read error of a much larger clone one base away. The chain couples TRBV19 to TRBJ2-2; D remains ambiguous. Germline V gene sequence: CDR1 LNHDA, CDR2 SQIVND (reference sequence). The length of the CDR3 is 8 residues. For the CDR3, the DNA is TGTGCCACCAGGGAGCTGTTTTTT. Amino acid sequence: CATRELFF.

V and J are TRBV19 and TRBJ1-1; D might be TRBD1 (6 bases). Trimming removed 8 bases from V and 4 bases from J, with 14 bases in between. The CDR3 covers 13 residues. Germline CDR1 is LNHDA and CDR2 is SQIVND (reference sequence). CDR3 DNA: TGTGCCAGTTCTCCTGGGGGCATCACTGAAGCTTTCTTT. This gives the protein CASSPGGITEAFF.

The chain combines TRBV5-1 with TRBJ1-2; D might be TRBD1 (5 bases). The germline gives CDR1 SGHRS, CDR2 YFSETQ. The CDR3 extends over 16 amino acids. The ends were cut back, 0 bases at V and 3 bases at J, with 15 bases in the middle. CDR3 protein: CASSLAQGHGDYGYTF. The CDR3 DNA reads TGCGCCAGCAGCTTGGCGCAGGGTCACGGTGACTATGGCTACACCTTC.

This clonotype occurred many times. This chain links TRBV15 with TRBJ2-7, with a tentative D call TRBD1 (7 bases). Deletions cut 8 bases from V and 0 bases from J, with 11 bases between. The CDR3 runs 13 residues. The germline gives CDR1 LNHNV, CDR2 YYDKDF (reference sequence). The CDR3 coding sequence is TGTGCCACCGGGCGGGACAGCTCCTACGAGCAGTACTTC. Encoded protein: CATGRDSSYEQYF.

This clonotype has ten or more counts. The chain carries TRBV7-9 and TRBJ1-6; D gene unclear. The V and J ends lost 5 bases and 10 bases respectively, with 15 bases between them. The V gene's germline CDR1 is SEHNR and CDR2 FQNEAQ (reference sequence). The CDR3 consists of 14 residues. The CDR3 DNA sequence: TGTGCCAGCAGCCCTTACAAAGTCGGCTCACCCCTCCACTTT. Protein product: CASSPYKVGSPLHF.

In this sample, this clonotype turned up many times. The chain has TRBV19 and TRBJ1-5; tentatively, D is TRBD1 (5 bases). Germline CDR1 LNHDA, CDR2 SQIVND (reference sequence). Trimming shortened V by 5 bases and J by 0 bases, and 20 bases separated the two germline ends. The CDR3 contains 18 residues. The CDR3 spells CASSLGPGTAFSNQPQHF. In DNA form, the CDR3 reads TGTGCCAGTAGTTTAGGCCCTGGGACGGCCTTTAGCAATCAGCCCCAGCATTTT. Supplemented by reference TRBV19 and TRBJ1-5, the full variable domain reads DGGITQSPKYLFRKEGQNVTLSCEQNLNHDAMYWYRQDPGQGLRLIYYSQIVNDFQKGDIAEGYSVSREKKESFPLTVTSAQKNPTAFYLCASSLGPGTAFSNQPQHFGDGTRLSIL.

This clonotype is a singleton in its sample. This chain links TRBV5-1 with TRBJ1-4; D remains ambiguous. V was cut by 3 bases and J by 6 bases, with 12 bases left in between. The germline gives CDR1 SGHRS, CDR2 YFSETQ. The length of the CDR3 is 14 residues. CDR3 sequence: CASSSQRTDEKLFF. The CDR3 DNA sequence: TGCGCCAGCAGCTCCCAGAGGACGGATGAAAAACTGTTTTTT. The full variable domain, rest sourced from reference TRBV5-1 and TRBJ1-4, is KAGVTQTPRYLIKTRGQQVTLSCSPISGHRSVSWYQQTPGQGLQFLFEYFSETQRNKGNFPGRFSGRQFSNSRSEMNVSTLELGDSALYLCASSSQRTDEKLFFGSGTQLSVL.

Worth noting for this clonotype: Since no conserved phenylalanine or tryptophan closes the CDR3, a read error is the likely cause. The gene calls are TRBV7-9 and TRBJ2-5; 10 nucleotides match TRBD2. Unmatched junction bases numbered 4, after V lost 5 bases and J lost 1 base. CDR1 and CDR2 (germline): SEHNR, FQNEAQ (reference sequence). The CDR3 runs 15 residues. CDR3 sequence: CASSPSGGPQETQYL. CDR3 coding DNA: TGTGCCAGCAGCCCTAGCGGGGGTCCCCAAGAGACCCAGTACCTC.

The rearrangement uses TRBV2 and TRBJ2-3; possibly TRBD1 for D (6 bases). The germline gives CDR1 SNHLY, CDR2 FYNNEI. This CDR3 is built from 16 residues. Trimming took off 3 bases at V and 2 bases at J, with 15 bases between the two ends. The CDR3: CASSDIGTTFTDTQYF. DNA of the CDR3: TGTGCCAGCAGTGATATCGGGACAACCTTCACAGATACGCAGTATTTT.

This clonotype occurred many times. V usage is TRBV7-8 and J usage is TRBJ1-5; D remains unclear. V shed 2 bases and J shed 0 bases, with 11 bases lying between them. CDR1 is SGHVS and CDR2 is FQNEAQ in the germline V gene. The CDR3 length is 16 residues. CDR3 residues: CASSLIHGDSNQPQHF. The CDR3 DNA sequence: TGTGCCAGCAGCTTAATTCACGGTGATAGCAATCAGCCCCAGCATTTT.

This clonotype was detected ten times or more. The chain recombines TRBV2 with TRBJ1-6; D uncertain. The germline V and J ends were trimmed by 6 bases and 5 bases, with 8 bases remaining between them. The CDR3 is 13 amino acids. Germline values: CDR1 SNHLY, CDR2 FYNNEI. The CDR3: CASRREDNSPLHF. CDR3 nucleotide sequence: TGTGCCAGCAGGAGGGAGGATAATTCACCCCTCCACTTT. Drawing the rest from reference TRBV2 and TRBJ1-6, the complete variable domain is EPEVTQTPSHQVTQMGQEVILRCVPISNHLYFYWYRQILGQKVEFLVSFYNNEISEKSEIFDDQFSVERPDGSNFTLKIRSTKLEDSAMYFCASRREDNSPLHFGNGTRLTVT.

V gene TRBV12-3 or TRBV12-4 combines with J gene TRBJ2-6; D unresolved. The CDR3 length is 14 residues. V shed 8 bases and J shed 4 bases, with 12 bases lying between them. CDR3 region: CASSVSAGANVLTF. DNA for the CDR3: TGTGCCAGCTCGGTTTCAGCCGGGGCCAACGTCCTGACTTTC.

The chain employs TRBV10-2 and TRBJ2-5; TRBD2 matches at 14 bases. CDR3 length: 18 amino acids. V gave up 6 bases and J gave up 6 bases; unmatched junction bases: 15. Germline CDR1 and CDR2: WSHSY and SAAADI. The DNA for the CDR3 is TGCGCCAGCAGCGAGCCGACTAGCGGGGGGGCGAATAGGAAGACCCAGTACTTC. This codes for CASSEPTSGGANRKTQYF.

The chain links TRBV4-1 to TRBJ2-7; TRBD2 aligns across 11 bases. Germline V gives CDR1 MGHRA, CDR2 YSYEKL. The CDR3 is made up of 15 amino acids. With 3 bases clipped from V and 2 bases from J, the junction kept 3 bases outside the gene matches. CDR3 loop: CASSQGLAVTYEQYF. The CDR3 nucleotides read TGCGCCAGCAGCCAGGGACTAGCGGTTACCTACGAGCAGTACTTC.

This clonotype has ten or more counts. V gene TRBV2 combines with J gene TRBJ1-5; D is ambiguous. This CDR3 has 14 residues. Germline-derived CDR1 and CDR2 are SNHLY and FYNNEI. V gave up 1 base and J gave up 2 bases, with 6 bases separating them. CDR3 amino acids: CASSEGDGNQPQHF. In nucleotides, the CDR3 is TGTGCCAGCAGTGAAGGAGACGGCAATCAGCCCCAGCATTTT.

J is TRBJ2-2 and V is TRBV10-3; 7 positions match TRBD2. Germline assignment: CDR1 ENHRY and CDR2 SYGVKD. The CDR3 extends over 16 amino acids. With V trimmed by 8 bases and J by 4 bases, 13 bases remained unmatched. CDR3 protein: CAIRPYTSARTGELFF. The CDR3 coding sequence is TGTGCCATCCGCCCCTACACTAGCGCCCGCACCGGGGAGCTGTTTTTT.

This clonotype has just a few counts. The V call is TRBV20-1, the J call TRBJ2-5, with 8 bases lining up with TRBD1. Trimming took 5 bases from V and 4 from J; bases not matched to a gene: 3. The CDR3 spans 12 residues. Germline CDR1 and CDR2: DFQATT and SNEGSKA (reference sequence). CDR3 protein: CSAPGQGETQYF. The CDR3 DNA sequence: TGCAGTGCTCCCGGACAGGGAGAGACCCAGTACTTC.

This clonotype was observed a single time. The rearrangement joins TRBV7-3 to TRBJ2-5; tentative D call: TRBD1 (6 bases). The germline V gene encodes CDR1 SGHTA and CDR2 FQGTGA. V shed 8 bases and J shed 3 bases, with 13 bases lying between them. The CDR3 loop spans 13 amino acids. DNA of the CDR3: TGTGCCAGCTTAAGGGACATCAAAGAGACCCAGTACTTC. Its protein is CASLRDIKETQYF.

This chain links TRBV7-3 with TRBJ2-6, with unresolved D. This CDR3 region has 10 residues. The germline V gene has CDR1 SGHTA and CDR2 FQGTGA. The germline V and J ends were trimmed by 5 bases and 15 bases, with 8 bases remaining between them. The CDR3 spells CASSPEDLTF. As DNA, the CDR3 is TGTGCCAGCAGCCCCGAGGACCTGACTTTC.

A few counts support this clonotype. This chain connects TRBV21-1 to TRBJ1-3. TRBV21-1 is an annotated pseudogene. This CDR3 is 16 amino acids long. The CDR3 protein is CASSNGLAGYGNTIYF. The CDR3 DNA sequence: TGTGCCAGCAGCAATGGACTAGCGGGATATGGAAACACCATATATTTT.

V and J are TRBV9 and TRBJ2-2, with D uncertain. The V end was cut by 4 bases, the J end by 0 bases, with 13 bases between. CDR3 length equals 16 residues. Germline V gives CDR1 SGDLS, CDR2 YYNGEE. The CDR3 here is CASSLLGGANTGELFF. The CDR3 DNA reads TGTGCCAGCAGCCTTTTGGGCGGCGCGAACACCGGGGAGCTGTTTTTT.

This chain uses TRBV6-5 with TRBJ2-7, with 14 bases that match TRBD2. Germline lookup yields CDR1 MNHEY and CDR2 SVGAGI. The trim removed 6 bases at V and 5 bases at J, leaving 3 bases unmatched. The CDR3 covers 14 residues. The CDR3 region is CASRPGLAGDEQYF. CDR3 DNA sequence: TGTGCCAGCAGACCGGGACTAGCGGGAGACGAGCAGTACTTC.

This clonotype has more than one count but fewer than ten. In nucleotides, the CDR3 is TGTGCCAGCAGTGAAATTAGCAGCGAGCAGTACTTC. Amino acids: CASSEISSEQYF. The chain combines TRBV2 with TRBJ2-7; D unclear. Trimming cost V 2 bases and J 6 bases, with 8 bases left between them. There are 12 residues in the CDR3. CDR1 and CDR2 from the germline V gene are SNHLY and FYNNEI.